This TCR beta chain is from a study of T cells after posttransplantation cyclophosphamide. The data were produced by immunoSEQ multiplex PCR, yet TCRdb's version contains in-frame clones alone and is incomplete. The data contain 45,000 to 60,000 clones, roughly 92% of them singletons. Germline trimming cut 5 bases from V and 0 bases from J; bases unmatched to any gene: 9. Per germline, CDR1 SGHAT and CDR2 FQNNGV. The CDR3 runs 17 residues. The origin of this receptor is a woman aged 45-65 years in good health and a related stem cell transplant donor. The chain is built from TRBV11-2 and TRBJ2-7; TRBD2 aligns across 11 bases. Sequencing input: PBMCs. As DNA, the CDR3 is TGTGCCAGCAGCCGCACCGGACTAGCGGGTAACTCCTACGAGCAGTACTTC. The encoded protein is CASSRTGLAGNSYEQYF. The full variable domain, with the rest looked up from reference TRBV11-2 and TRBJ2-7, is EAGVAQSPRYKIIEKRQSVAFWCNPISGHATLYWYQQILGQGPKLLIQFQNNGVVDDSQLPKDRFSAERLKGVDSTLKIQPAKLEDSAVYLCASSRTGLAGNSYEQYFGPGTRLTVT.